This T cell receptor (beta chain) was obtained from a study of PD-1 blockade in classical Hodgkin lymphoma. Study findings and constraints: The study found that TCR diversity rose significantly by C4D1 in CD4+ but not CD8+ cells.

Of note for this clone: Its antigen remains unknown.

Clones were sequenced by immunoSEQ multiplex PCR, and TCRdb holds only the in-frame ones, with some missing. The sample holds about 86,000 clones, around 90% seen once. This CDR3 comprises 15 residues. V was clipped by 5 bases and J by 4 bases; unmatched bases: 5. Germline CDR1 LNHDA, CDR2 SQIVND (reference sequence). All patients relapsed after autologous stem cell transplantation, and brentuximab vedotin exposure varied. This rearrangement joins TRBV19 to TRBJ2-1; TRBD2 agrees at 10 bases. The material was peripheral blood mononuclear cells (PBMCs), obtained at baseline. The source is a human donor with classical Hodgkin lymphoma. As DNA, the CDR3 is TGTGCCAGTAGTCGGCTAGCGGGAGCGTACAATGAGCAGTTCTTC. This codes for CASSRLAGAYNEQFF.